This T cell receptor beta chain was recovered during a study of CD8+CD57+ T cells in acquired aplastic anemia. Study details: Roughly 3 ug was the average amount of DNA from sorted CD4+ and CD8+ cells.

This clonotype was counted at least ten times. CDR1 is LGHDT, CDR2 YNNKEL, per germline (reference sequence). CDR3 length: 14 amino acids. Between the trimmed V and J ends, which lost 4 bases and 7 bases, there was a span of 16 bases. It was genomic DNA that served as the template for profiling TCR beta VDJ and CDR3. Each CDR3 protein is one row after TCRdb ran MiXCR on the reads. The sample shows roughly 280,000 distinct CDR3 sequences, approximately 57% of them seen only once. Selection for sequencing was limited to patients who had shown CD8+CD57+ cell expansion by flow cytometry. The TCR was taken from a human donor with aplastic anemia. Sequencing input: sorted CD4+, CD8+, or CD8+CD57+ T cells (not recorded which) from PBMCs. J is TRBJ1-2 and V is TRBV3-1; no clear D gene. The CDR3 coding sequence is TGTGCCAGCAGCCCAGAGGGCACAGTCTCTGGCTACACCTTC. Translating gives CASSPEGTVSGYTF.